The TCR beta chain under discussion was sequenced for a study of radiation and T cells in renal cell carcinoma. Study observations and caveats: Only small tumor regions of approximately 1 g were sampled.

Treatment described: treatment-naive control, cytoreductive nephrectomy. To note about this clone: Its antigen is unidentified.

The method was immunoSEQ multiplex PCR; TCRdb's version includes in-frame clones alone and lacks a portion of them. The table records some 10,000 clones, more than 55% of them present only once. The CDR3 is made up of 18 amino acids. Germline V gene sequence: CDR1 SGDLS, CDR2 YYNGEE. Trimming left V 3 bases short and J 0 bases short, with 16 bases between. This material consisted of tumor tissue, taken from a patient whose treatment was nephrectomy without radiotherapy. The chain employs TRBV9 and TRBJ2-6; D tentatively fits TRBD1 or TRBD2 (5 bases each). The TCR sequence derives from a man aged 55 to 70 with renal cell carcinoma. CDR3 residues: CASSARGAPNSGANVLTF. DNA of the CDR3: TGTGCCAGCAGCGCCCGAGGGGCGCCGAACTCTGGGGCCAACGTCCTGACTTTC.